Described below is a single T cell receptor (beta chain) sequence and its context. The method was immunoSEQ multiplex PCR; TCRdb's version includes in-frame clones alone and lacks a portion of them. The sample yields under 75,000 clones, more than 75% seen once. This sample was taken from a study of glioma-infiltrating T cells after dendritic cell vaccination. Regarding time point: after dendritic cell vaccination, including at tumor progression/relapse. Isocitrate dehydrogenase mutation was absent in all glioblastoma patients. Germline assignment: CDR1 MDHEN and CDR2 SYDVKM. This CDR3 contains 13 residues. J was trimmed by 7 bases and V by 8 bases; bases with no gene match: 6.

The chain joins TRBV28 to TRBJ1-4; 8 nucleotides match TRBD1. The specimen was blood, collected after dendritic cell vaccination. The receptor comes from a human donor with glioblastoma. The CDR3 nucleotides read TGTGCCAGCGTGCGGGACAGGTTTGAAAAACTGTTTTTT. Protein sequence: CASVRDRFEKLFF.